This TCR beta chain originates from a study of CD8+ T cells in alopecia areata. Study context: After 6 to 18 months of tofacitinib, follow-up continued 6 months off drug.

This clone was seen a few times. Its antigen is unknown. The V end lost 2 bases, the J end lost 3 bases, and 7 bases lay between the germline ends. The CDR3 spans 12 residues. Germline V gives CDR1 SQVTM, CDR2 ANQGSEA. Sequencing relied on a cDNA template that was reverse transcribed from extracted RNA. Generated by immunoSEQ multiplex PCR, the TCRdb table keeps only in-frame clones and is missing some. The data contain around 140,000 clones, about 89% of them singletons. Alopecia areata patients had lesional scalp punch biopsies and peripheral blood taken from them. Study-wide points: Besides other cells, scalp samples also yield sequences of resident alphabeta T cells from normal skin.

The rearrangement uses TRBV29-1 and TRBJ1-1; possible D gene TRBD1, 5 bases. The TCR was taken from a human donor with alopecia areata. Sequences were derived from CD8+ T cells sorted from blood, sampled at week 0. CDR3 in DNA: TGCAGCGTTGAAAAAGGGGACACTGAAGCTTTCTTT. Its translation is CSVEKGDTEAFF.